These 26 T cell receptor beta chains share one sample of origin, sequenced in a study of T cell repertoires in cytomegalovirus infection (dated by TCRdb to the late 2010s). These receptors are not linked to any known antigen. The sequencer was an Illumina HiSeq 1500. TCRdb itself trimmed the public reads at Q25 with fastp, ran MiXCR and retained productive beta chains. Entries are consolidated by CDR3 protein sequence, retaining the most common genes and DNA. This sample is represented by more than 250,000 distinct CDR3 sequences; more than 20% of them were singletons. The ten top clones hold about 14% of the sample. This specimen's treatment or condition label, interpreted: in vitro stimulation with specific CMV peptide epitopes to enrich CMV-specific T cells. Material: cultured PBMCs, obtained from culture after CMV antigen stimulation. These receptors were obtained from a human donor in good health (CMV status not recorded). Some clones in this sample may be carry-over from other donors' samples.

Note on this clonotype: One end of the junction varies from germline; a read error may be responsible. The J gene is TRBJ2-1, the V gene TRBV7-3; D possibly matches TRBD1 or TRBD2 (5 bases each). The V gene's germline CDR1 is SGHTA and CDR2 FQGTGA. CDR3 length: 14 amino acids. The CDR3 coding sequence is TGTGCCGGCAGCTCCGGGACCCATAACAATGAGCAGTTCTTC. This codes for CAGSSGTHNNEQFF.

This rearrangement joins TRBV12-3 or TRBV12-4 to TRBJ2-1; no clear D. V was trimmed by 3 bases and J by 8 bases, leaving 8 bases between them. This CDR3 is 12 amino acids long. In DNA form, the CDR3 reads TGTGCCAGCAGTTTCGTAGTCTATGAGCAGTTCTTC. Translation: CASSFVVYEQFF.

This clonotype was observed a few times. This chain joins TRBV7-2 and TRBJ2-1; tentatively, D is TRBD1 or TRBD2 (5 bases each). This CDR3 is 16 amino acids long. The germline gives CDR1 SGHTA, CDR2 FQGNSA. Trimming removed 5 bases from V and 5 bases from J, with 19 bases in between. This chain's CDR3 is CASSDERGYRNNEQFF. The CDR3 DNA reads TGTGCCAGCAGCGACGAAAGAGGGTACAGGAACAATGAGCAGTTCTTC.

This chain links TRBV6-5 with TRBJ2-1; 9 bases align to TRBD2. Germline lookup yields CDR1 MNHEY and CDR2 SVGAGI. The V gene end was trimmed by 0 bases and the J gene end by 4 bases; junction bases not matched to a gene: 4. The CDR3 is 16 amino acids. The CDR3 region has the DNA TGTGCCAGCAGTTACTCGGGAGCGGGAGGTTACAATGAGCAGTTCTTC. Protein product: CASSYSGAGGYNEQFF.

This clonotype came up a few times. The chain is built from TRBV4-2 and TRBJ2-3; D not certain. Looked up from germline, CDR1 is LGHNA and CDR2 is YNFKEQ. This CDR3 has 13 residues. V was pared by 4 bases and J by 6 bases, with 11 bases between. This CDR3 reads CASSLFPKDTQYF. The CDR3, as DNA: TGTGCCAGCAGCCTTTTCCCGAAGGATACGCAGTATTTT.

This chain uses TRBV7-6 with TRBJ2-7, with 11 bases that match TRBD1. Trimming took 8 bases from V and 7 from J; bases not matched to a gene: 13. CDR1 is SGHVS, CDR2 FNYEAQ, per germline. There are 15 residues in the CDR3. CDR3: CASGESGTGGKEQYF. DNA of the CDR3: TGTGCCAGCGGGGAGTCCGGGACAGGGGGTAAGGAGCAGTACTTC.

This clonotype was seen ten or more times. The chain joins TRBV7-9 to TRBJ2-3, with TRBD2 identical over 9 bases. Germline V lookup: CDR1 SEHNR, CDR2 FQNEAQ (reference sequence). The CDR3 has 15 amino acids. J gave up 5 bases and V 1 base, and 4 bases lay outside the gene matches. DNA for the CDR3: TGTGCCAGCAGCTTAGGTAGCGGGAGTGGAGATACGCAGTATTTT. Amino acids: CASSLGSGSGDTQYF.

A few counts support this clonotype. The chain carries TRBV7-2 and TRBJ1-3; no reliable D call. The CDR3 sequence is 17 residues long. CDR1 SGHTA and CDR2 FQGNSA come from the germline V gene. V dropped 2 bases and J dropped 0 bases, with 14 bases sitting between them. The chain's CDR3 is CASSLFGRQSSGNTIYF. The CDR3 DNA reads as TGTGCCAGCAGCTTATTTGGCAGACAAAGCTCTGGAAACACCATATATTTT.

The chain recombines TRBV7-2 with TRBJ1-2, with D unresolved. The CDR3 sequence is 15 residues long. Germline V lookup: CDR1 SGHTA, CDR2 FQGNSA. V lost 4 bases and J 5 bases, leaving 17 bases between the germline ends. CDR3: CASSSPRTGSYGYTF. CDR3 sequence (DNA): TGTGCCAGCAGCTCACCCAGGACGGGTAGTTATGGCTACACCTTC.

In this sample, this clonotype turned up a few times. V gene TRBV6-5 combines with J gene TRBJ2-7; 12 positions agree with TRBD2. This CDR3 region has 15 residues. The germline gives CDR1 MNHEY, CDR2 SVGAGI. The J segment lost 3 bases and the V segment lost 6 bases, leaving 6 bases of the junction unmatched. CDR3 sequence reads: CASRKLAGGIYEQYV. The CDR3 DNA sequence: TGTGCCAGCAGGAAACTAGCGGGAGGTATCTACGAGCAGTACGTC.

This clonotype was recorded a few times. This rearrangement joins TRBV7-2 to TRBJ2-5; D possibly corresponds to TRBD1 (7 bases). This CDR3 contains 14 residues. CDR1 is SGHTA and CDR2 is FQGNSA in the germline V gene. V lost 5 bases to trimming and J lost 7 bases, with 17 bases between them. This chain's CDR3 is CASSARGELGTQYF. The DNA of the CDR3 is TGTGCCAGCAGCGCCAGGGGGGAATTGGGGACCCAGTACTTC. The variable domain in full, completed from reference TRBV7-2 and TRBJ2-5, reads GAGVSQSPSNKVTEKGKDVELRCDPISGHTALYWYRQSLGQGLEFLIYFQGNSAPDKSGLPSDRFSAERTGGSVSTLTIQRTQQEDSAVYLCASSARGELGTQYFGPGTRLLVL.

The chain is built from TRBV7-4 and TRBJ2-5; 9 nucleotides match TRBD1. The CDR3 is 14 residues long. The junction had 4 bases not matched to a gene; V was cut back by 5 bases and J by 3 bases. The germline V gene has CDR1 SGHVT and CDR2 SQSDAQ. CDR3: CASSRDREEETQYF. CDR3 sequence (DNA): TGTGCCAGCAGCCGGGACAGGGAGGAAGAGACCCAGTACTTC.

The rearrangement uses TRBV15 and TRBJ1-1; 8 bases are a match to TRBD1. This CDR3 comprises 13 residues. V lost 11 bases to trimming and J lost 4 bases; unmatched junction nucleotides: 9. CDR1 LNHNV and CDR2 YYDKDF come from the germline V gene (reference sequence). The CDR3 DNA follows: TGTGCCGTTAGACGACAGGGGCCCACTGAAGCTTTCTTT. Amino acid sequence: CAVRRQGPTEAFF. Full variable domain (outside the CDR3, taken from reference TRBV15 and TRBJ1-1): DAMVIQNPRYQVTQFGKPVTLSCSQTLNHNVMYWYQQKSSQAPKLLFHYYDKDFNNEADTPDNFQSRRPNTSFCFLDIRSPGLGDTAMYLCAVRRQGPTEAFFGQGTRLTVV.

This clonotype was seen more than once but under ten times. The chain joins TRBV5-5 to TRBJ2-5; 10 bases are a match to TRBD2. Germline V gene lookup returns CDR1 SGHKS and CDR2 YYEKEE (reference sequence). This CDR3 has 17 amino acids. With V trimmed by 2 bases and J by 1 base, 8 bases remained unmatched. The CDR3 region is CASSFVLAGVSQETQYF. CDR3 bases: TGTGCCAGCAGCTTCGTCCTAGCGGGAGTTTCCCAAGAGACCCAGTACTTC.

There are many counts of this clonotype. This chain uses TRBV7-2 with TRBJ2-7; the match to TRBD1 covers 9 bases. The CDR3 length is 15 residues. Germline lookup yields CDR1 SGHTA and CDR2 FQGNSA. With V trimmed by 5 bases and J by 1 base, 6 bases remained unmatched. CDR3 sequence reads: CASSPDRGISYEQYF. The CDR3, as DNA: TGTGCCAGCAGCCCGGACAGGGGAATTTCCTACGAGCAGTACTTC.

This sequence joins TRBV13 and TRBJ2-5; tentatively, D is TRBD1 or TRBD2 (5 bases each). Trimming pared 5 bases from V and 2 bases from J, leaving 15 bases between. Germline loops: CDR1 PRHDT, CDR2 FYEKMQ (reference sequence). This CDR3 region has 15 residues. The CDR3 DNA reads as TGTGCCAGCAGCGCGGCCGGGACCTCGCAAGAGACCCAGTACTTC. This gives the protein CASSAAGTSQETQYF. Looking up the rest from reference TRBV13 and TRBJ2-5 gives the full variable domain: AAGVIQSPRHLIKEKRETATLKCYPIPRHDTVYWYQQGPGQDPQFLISFYEKMQSDKGSIPDRFSAQQFSDYHSELNMSSLELGDSALYFCASSAAGTSQETQYFGPGTRLLVL.

V and J are TRBV24-1 and TRBJ2-5; D remains unclear. Germline loops: CDR1 KGHDR, CDR2 SFDVKD. The CDR3 sequence is 14 residues long. Trimming removed 12 bases from V and 1 base from J, with 17 bases in between. The CDR3 DNA is TGTGCCTCCTCCGGGCCGGGCCCCCAAGAGACCCAGTACTTC. This codes for CASSGPGPQETQYF.

This clonotype has a handful of counts. The chain has TRBV10-3 and TRBJ1-3, with 8 bases identical to TRBD1. J gave up 2 bases and V 5 bases, and 5 bases lay outside the gene matches. The CDR3 covers 15 residues. Germline CDR1 and CDR2: ENHRY and SYGVKD. CDR3 DNA: TGTGCCATCAGTCGGGAGACAGGGGCTGGAAACACCATATATTTT. The encoded protein is CAISRETGAGNTIYF.

This clonotype was counted many times. The chain links TRBV7-8 to TRBJ2-2; 11 bases line up with TRBD2. The CDR3 consists of 19 residues. V shed 1 base, J shed 0 bases, and the junction held 7 bases outside the gene matches. Germline lookup yields CDR1 SGHVS and CDR2 FQNEAQ. CDR3 sequence: CASSLVGLAGGPNTGELFF. The CDR3 nucleotides read TGTGCCAGCAGCTTAGTTGGGTTAGCGGGAGGGCCGAACACCGGGGAGCTGTTTTTT.

This chain links TRBV20-1 with TRBJ2-1; no definite D call. The V and J ends lost 4 bases and 8 bases respectively, with 12 bases between them. This CDR3 is built from 12 residues. Germline values: CDR1 DFQATT, CDR2 SNEGSKA (reference sequence). The CDR3 sequence: CSATDSTDEQFF. The CDR3 nucleotides are TGCAGTGCTACAGACTCCACGGATGAGCAGTTCTTC.

The chain carries TRBV5-6 and TRBJ2-7; D uncertain. Trimming pared 1 base from V and 2 bases from J, leaving 10 bases between. The CDR3 totals 14 residues. CDR1 SGHDT and CDR2 YYEEEE come from the germline V gene. The CDR3 loop reads CASSLRSVTYEQYV. CDR3 DNA: TGTGCCAGCAGCTTGAGGAGCGTCACCTACGAGCAGTACGTC.

This clonotype was picked up a small number of times. The genes are TRBV12-3 or TRBV12-4 and TRBJ2-5; D is possibly TRBD1 (5 bases). V lost 10 bases and J lost 5, with 14 bases in between. The CDR3 totals 12 residues. CDR3 bases: TGTGCCACATCGACAGTCAAGGAGACCCAGTACTTC. Translated: CATSTVKETQYF.

This clonotype came up many times. The chain links TRBV28 to TRBJ2-7; D is unresolved. Germline V lookup: CDR1 MDHEN, CDR2 SYDVKM. The CDR3 runs to 12 residues. Trimming took off 6 bases at V and 1 base at J, with 7 bases between the two ends. The CDR3 nucleotides read TGTGCCAGCAGGCCACGTTCCTACGAGCAGTACTTC. It is translated as CASRPRSYEQYF. Based on the CDR3 plus reference TRBV28 and TRBJ2-7, the full variable domain is DVKVTQSSRYLVKRTGEKVFLECVQDMDHENMFWYRQDPGLGLRLIYFSYDVKMKEKGDIPEGYSVSREKKERFSLILESASTNQTSMYLCASRPRSYEQYFGPGTRLTVT.

This chain uses TRBV10-2 with TRBJ2-7, with 9 bases aligning to TRBD2. V was pared by 2 bases and J by 5 bases, with 13 bases of the junction left unmatched. The CDR3 has 17 amino acids. Germline V CDR1 and CDR2: WSHSY, SAAADI. The CDR3 is CASSEPIGAAGGHEQYV. The CDR3 nucleotides read TGCGCCAGCAGTGAGCCGATAGGCGCAGCGGGAGGCCACGAGCAGTACGTC.

Ten or more counts support this clonotype. The V gene is TRBV10-3, the J gene TRBJ1-4; D may be TRBD1 (5 bases). CDR3 length equals 14 residues. The V and J ends lost 10 bases and 5 bases respectively, with 17 bases between them. Germline V gene sequence: CDR1 ENHRY, CDR2 SYGVKD. The CDR3 reads CASTDPGPNEKLFF. In DNA form, the CDR3 reads TGTGCCAGCACCGACCCGGGGCCCAATGAAAAACTGTTTTTT.

The gene calls are TRBV30 and TRBJ2-1; either TRBD1 or TRBD2 may fit D (5 bases each). The V gene's germline CDR1 is GTSNPN and CDR2 SVGIG (reference sequence). The CDR3 spans 14 residues. Trimming took 4 bases from V and 6 from J, leaving 16 bases between them. CDR3 nucleotides: TGTGCCTGGAACCCCGGGACCACTCTCAATGAGCAGTTCTTC. The encoded protein is CAWNPGTTLNEQFF.